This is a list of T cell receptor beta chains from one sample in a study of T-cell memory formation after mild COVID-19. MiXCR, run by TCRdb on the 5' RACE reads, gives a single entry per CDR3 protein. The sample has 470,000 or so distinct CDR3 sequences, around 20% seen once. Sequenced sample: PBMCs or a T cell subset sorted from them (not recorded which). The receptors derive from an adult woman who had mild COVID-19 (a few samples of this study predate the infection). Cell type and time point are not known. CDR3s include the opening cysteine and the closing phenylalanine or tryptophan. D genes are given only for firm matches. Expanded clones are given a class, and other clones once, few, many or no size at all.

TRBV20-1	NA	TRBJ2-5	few	TGCAGTGCTCAACCCGGGGGGCGGGAGACCCAGTACTTC	CSAQPGGRETQYF
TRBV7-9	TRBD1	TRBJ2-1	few	TGTGCCAGCAGCTCCGCCGGGACAGGGAACAATGAGCAGTTCTTC	CASSSAGTGNNEQFF
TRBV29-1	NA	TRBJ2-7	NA	TGCAGCGTTACCACCCCGGCCGAGCAGTACTTC	CSVTTPAEQYF
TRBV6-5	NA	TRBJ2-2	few	TGTGCCAGCAGTTTTATCAGTACGGGGGAGCTGTTTTTT	CASSFISTGELFF
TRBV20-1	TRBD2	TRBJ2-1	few	TGCAGTGCCACCCTGGGACTAGCGGGATACAATGAGCAGTTCTTC	CSATLGLAGYNEQFF
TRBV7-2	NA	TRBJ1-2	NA	TGTGCCAGCAGCTGGGGACAACCTACGGGAGGCTACACCTTC	CASSWGQPTGGYTF
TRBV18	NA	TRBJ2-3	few	TGTGCCAGCTCACCCGGGACTTCTTCTCGGTCAGATACGCAGTATTTT	CASSPGTSSRSDTQYF
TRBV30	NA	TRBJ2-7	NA	TGTGCCTGGGCCCGGAGCTTCTACGAGCAGTACTTC	CAWARSFYEQYF
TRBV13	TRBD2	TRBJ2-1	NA	TGTGCCAGCAGCCCATCTAGCGGGAGGGCCCTCTCCTACAATGAGCAGTTCTTC	CASSPSSGRALSYNEQFF
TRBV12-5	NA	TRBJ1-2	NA	TGTGCTAGTAGGTGGGGACAAGGATACTATGGCTACACCTTC	CASRWGQGYYGYTF
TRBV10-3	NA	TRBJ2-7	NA	TGTGCCATCAGTGAGTCGGCAGGGCCCCCCTACGAGCAGTACTTC	CAISESAGPPYEQYF
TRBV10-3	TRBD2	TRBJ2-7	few	TGTGCCGCCCAGGGGCGGGCTAGCGGGAACTACGAGCAGTACTTC	CAAQGRASGNYEQYF
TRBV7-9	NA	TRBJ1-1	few	TGTGCCAGCAGCTTTGGCGGAGGGGACACTGAAGCTTTCTTT	CASSFGGGDTEAFF
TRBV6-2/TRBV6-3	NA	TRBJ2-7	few	TGTGCCAGCTCCTTGCAGGTCGGGGGTTCCTACGAGCAGTACTTC	CASSLQVGGSYEQYF
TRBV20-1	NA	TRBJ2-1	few	TGCAGTGCTATCGAGGGGGGGTCCTACAATGAGCAGTTCTTC	CSAIEGGSYNEQFF
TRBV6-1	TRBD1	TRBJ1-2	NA	TGTGCCAGCAGTGAGCGAGGGGGCAGGAACTATGGCTACACCTTC	CASSERGGRNYGYTF
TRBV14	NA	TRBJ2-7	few	TGTGCCAGCAGCCAAGTTCCTACAGGTTCCTACGAGCAGTACTTC	CASSQVPTGSYEQYF
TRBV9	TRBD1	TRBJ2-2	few	TGTGCCAGCAGTCCGACAGGGGGCTCGAACGGGGAGCTGTTTTTT	CASSPTGGSNGELFF
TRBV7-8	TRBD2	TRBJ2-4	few	TGTGCCAGCAGCTTAGGGACTAGCGGGAGAAGGGACTTC	CASSLGTSGRRDF
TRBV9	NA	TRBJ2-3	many	TGTGCCAGCAGCTACAGCAGTTTTAGCACAGATACGCAGTATTTT	CASSYSSFSTDTQYF
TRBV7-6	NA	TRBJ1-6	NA	TGTGCCAGCAGCTTAGAACCCGGTCCGAGAGGTTCACCCCTCCACTTT	CASSLEPGPRGSPLHF
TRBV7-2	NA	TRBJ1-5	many	TGTGCCAGCAGCTTAGCGTTGGCAGGGCGACAGCCCCAGCATTTT	CASSLALAGRQPQHF
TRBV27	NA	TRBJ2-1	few	TGTGCCAGCAGTTTATTTCGGGGAGATGAGCAGTTCTTC	CASSLFRGDEQFF